This paragraph covers one TCR beta chain sequence. What it binds is not known. The data were taken from a study of cytomegalovirus exposure and HLA in healthy donors. Study-level information: Membership in the Caucasian-associated ancestry cluster was found for 81% of roughly 400 genotyped donors.

In the PCR, 60 Vbeta and 13 Jbeta primers were used. Clones were read by immunoSEQ multiplex PCR, and TCRdb kept only the in-frame ones, dropping some. Among fewer than 150,000 clones, roughly 80% were seen once, and the ten largest hold approximately 1.2%. The study, taken as a whole, reports: In a later analysis, a genetic analysis reported fewer productive-TCR N-insertions in an Asian-associated ancestry cluster than the cohort average.

The germline gives CDR1 GTSNPN, CDR2 SVGIG (reference sequence). The V and J ends lost 4 bases and 2 bases respectively, with 11 bases between them. This CDR3 comprises 13 residues. The chain combines TRBV30 with TRBJ2-5; D perhaps matches TRBD2 (6 bases). This receptor was taken from a middle-aged man in good health and CMV-seronegative. The sequenced sample consisted of PBMCs. CDR3 loop: CAWMGGPQETQYF. CDR3 nucleotides: TGTGCCTGGATGGGAGGCCCACAAGAGACCCAGTACTTC.